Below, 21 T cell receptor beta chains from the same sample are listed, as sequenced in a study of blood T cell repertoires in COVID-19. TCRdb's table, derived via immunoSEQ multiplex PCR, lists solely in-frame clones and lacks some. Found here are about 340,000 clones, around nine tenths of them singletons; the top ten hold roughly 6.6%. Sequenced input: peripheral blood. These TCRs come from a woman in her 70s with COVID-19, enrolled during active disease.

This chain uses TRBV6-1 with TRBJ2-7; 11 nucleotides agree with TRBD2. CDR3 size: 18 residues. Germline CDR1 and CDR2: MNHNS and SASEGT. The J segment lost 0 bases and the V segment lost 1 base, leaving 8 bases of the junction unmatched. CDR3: CASSEGRLAGKSSYEQYF. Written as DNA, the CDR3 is TGTGCCAGCAGTGAAGGGAGACTAGCGGGGAAATCCTCCTACGAGCAGTACTTC.

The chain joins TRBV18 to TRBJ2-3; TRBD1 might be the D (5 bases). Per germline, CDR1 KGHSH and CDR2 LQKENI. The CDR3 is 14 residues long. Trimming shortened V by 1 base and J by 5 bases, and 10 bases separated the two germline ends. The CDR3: CASSPQGLEDTQYF. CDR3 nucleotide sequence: TGTGCCAGCTCACCACAGGGGTTAGAAGATACGCAGTATTTT.

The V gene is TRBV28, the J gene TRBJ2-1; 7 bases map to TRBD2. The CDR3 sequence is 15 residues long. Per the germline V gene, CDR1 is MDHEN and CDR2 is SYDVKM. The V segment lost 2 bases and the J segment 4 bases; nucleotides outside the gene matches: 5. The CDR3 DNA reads TGTGCCAGCAGTTTAACTAGCGCTTATTACAATGAGCAGTTCTTC. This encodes CASSLTSAYYNEQFF.

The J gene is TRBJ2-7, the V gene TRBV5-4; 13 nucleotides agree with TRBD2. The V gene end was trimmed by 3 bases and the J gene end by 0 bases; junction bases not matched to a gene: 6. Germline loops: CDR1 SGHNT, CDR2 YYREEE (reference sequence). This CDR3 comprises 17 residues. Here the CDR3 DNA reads TGTGCCAGCAGCTCACGGACTAGCGGGGGAAGCTCCTACGAGCAGTACTTC. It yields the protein CASSSRTSGGSSYEQYF.

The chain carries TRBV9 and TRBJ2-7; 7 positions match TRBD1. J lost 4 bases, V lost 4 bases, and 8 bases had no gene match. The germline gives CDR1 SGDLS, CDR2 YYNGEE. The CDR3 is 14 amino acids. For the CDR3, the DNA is TGTGCCAGCAGCCCGAGGGCAGGGGGATACGAGCAGTACTTC. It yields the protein CASSPRAGGYEQYF.

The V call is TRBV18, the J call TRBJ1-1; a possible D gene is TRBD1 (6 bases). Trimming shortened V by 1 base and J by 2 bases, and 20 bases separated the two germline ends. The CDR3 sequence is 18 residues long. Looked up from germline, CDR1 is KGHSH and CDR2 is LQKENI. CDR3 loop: CASSPLQGTLGGNTEAFF. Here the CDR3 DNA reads TGTGCCAGCTCACCACTACAAGGGACACTCGGAGGAAACACTGAAGCTTTCTTT.

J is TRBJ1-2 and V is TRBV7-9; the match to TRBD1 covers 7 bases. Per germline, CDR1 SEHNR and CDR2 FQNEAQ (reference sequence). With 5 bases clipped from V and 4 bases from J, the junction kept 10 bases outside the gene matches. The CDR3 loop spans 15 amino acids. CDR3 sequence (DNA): TGTGCCAGCAGCCCGACCCGACAGGGCGGCTATGGCTACACCTTC. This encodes CASSPTRQGGYGYTF. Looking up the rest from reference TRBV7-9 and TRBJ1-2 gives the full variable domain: DTGVSQNPRHKITKRGQNVTFRCDPISEHNRLYWYRQTLGQGPEFLTYFQNEAQLEKSRLLSDRFSAERPKGSFSTLEIQRTEQGDSAMYLCASSPTRQGGYGYTFGSGTRLTVV.

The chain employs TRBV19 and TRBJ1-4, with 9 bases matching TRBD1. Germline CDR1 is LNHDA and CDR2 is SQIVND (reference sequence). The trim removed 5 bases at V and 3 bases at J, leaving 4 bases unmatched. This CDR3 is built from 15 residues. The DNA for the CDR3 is TGTGCCAGTAGTGAGCGGACAGGGGCTAATGAAAAACTGTTTTTT. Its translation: CASSERTGANEKLFF. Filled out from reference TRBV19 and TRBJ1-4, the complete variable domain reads DGGITQSPKYLFRKEGQNVTLSCEQNLNHDAMYWYRQDPGQGLRLIYYSQIVNDFQKGDIAEGYSVSREKKESFPLTVTSAQKNPTAFYLCASSERTGANEKLFFGSGTQLSVL.

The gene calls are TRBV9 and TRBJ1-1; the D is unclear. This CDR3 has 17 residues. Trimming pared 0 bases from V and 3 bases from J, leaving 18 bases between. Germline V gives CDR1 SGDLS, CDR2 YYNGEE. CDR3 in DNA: TGTGCCAGCAGCGTAGGCCCGAATCCGGGGTCGCACACTGAAGCTTTCTTT. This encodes CASSVGPNPGSHTEAFF. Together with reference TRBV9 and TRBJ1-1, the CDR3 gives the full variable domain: DSGVTQTPKHLITATGQRVTLRCSPRSGDLSVYWYQQSLDQGLQFLIQYYNGEERAKGNILERFSAQQFPDLHSELNLSSLELGDSALYFCASSVGPNPGSHTEAFFGQGTRLTVV.

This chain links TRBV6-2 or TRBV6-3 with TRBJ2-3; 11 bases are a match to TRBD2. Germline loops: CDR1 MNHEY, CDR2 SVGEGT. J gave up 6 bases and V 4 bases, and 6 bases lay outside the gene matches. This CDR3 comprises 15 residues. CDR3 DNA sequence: TGTGCCAGCAGTTTCCTAGCGGGGGGACAGGATACGCAGTATTTT. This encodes CASSFLAGGQDTQYF.

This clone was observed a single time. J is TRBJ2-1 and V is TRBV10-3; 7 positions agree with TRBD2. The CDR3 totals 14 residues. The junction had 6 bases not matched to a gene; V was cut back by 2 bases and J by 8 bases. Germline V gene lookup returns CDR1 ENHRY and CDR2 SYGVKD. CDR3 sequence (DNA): TGTGCCATCAGTGAGCCCCGCCGGGGGGATGAGCAGTTCTTC. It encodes CAISEPRRGDEQFF.

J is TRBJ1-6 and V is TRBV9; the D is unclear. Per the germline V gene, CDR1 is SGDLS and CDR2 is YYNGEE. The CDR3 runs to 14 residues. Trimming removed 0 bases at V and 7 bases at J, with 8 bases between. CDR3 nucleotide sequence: TGTGCCAGCAGCGTAGCAGTTCGCAATTCACCCCTCCACTTT. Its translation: CASSVAVRNSPLHF.

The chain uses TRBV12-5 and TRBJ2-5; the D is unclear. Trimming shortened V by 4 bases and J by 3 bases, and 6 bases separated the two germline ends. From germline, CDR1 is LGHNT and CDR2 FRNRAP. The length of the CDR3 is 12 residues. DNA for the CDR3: TGTGCTAGTGGTTACAACGAAGAGACCCAGTACTTC. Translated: CASGYNEETQYF.

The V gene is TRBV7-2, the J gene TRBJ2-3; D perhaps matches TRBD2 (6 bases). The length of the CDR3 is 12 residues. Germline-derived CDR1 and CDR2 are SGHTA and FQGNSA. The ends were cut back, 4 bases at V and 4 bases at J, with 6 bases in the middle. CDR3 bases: TGTGCCAGCAGCTGGGGGGCAGATACGCAGTATTTT. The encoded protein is CASSWGADTQYF.

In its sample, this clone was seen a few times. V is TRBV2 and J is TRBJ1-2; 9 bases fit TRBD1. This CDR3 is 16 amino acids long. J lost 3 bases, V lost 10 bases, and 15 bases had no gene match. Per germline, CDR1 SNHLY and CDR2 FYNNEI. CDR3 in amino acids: CATAARNRGRDYGYTF. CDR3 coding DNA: TGTGCCACCGCGGCGCGGAACAGGGGGCGAGACTATGGCTACACCTTC. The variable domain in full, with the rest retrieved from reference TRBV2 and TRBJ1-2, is EPEVTQTPSHQVTQMGQEVILRCVPISNHLYFYWYRQILGQKVEFLVSFYNNEISEKSEIFDDQFSVERPDGSNFTLKIRSTKLEDSAMYFCATAARNRGRDYGYTFGSGTRLTVV.

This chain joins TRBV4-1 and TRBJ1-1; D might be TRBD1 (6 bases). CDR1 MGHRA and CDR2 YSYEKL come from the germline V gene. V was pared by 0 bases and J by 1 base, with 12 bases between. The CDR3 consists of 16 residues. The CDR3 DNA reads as TGCGCCAGCAGCCAAGAATCCAGGGGCAGGAACACTGAAGCTTTCTTT. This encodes CASSQESRGRNTEAFF.

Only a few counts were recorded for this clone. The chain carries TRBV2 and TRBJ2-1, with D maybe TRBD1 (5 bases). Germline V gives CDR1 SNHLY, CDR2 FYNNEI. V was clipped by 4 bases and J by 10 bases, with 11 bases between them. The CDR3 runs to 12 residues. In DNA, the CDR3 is TGTGCCAGCAGTGTGCAGGGAAGGGAGCAGTTCTTC. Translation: CASSVQGREQFF.

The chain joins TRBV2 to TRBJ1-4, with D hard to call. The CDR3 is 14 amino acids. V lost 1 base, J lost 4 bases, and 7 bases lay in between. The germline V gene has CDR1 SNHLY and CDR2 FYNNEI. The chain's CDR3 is CASSEDSINEKLFF. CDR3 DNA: TGTGCCAGCAGTGAAGACAGCATTAATGAAAAACTGTTTTTT.

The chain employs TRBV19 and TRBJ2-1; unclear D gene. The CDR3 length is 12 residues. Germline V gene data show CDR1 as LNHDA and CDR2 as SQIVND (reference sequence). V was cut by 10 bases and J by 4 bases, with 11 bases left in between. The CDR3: CATGEPYNEQFF. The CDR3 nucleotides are TGTGCCACCGGTGAACCGTACAATGAGCAGTTCTTC.

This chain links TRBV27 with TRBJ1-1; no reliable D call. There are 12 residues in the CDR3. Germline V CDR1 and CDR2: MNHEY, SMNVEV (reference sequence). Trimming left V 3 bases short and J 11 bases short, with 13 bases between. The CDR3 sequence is CASSFFGLPAFF. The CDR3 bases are TGTGCCAGCAGTTTTTTCGGTCTTCCGGCTTTCTTT.

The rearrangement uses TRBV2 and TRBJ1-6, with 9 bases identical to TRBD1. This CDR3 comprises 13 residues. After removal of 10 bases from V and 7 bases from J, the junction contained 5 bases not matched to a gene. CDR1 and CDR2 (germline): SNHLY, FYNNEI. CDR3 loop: CANRDRENSPLHF. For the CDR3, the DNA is TGTGCCAACCGGGACAGGGAAAATTCACCCCTCCACTTT.